This passage covers 31 T cell receptor beta chains from one sample sequenced in a study of T cell responses to AZD1222 COVID-19 vaccine. TCRdb keeps only in-frame clones here, not all; method: immunoSEQ multiplex PCR. The repertoire consists of about 83,000 clones, with less than 95% occurring once and the leading ten covering less than 35%. The input for sequencing was peripheral blood, taken 28 days after the second AZD1222 dose. Receptors originate from an adult who received the AZD1222 COVID-19 vaccine.

The CDR3 region is CASSPQGATGYTF. As DNA, the CDR3 is TGTGCCAGCTCACCTCAGGGGGCCACCGGCTACACCTTC. The gene calls are TRBV18 and TRBJ1-2; TRBD1 matches at 8 bases. The germline gives CDR1 KGHSH, CDR2 LQKENI. The ends lost 3 bases at V and 8 bases at J; junction bases unmatched: 5. The CDR3 is made up of 13 amino acids.

The chain employs TRBV28 and TRBJ1-1; D not certain. Germline V gene data show CDR1 as MDHEN and CDR2 as SYDVKM. CDR3 length: 13 amino acids. V was trimmed by 6 bases and J by 0 bases, leaving 8 bases between them. Here the CDR3 reads CASRRTMNTEAFF. DNA of the CDR3: TGTGCCAGCAGGCGGACGATGAACACTGAAGCTTTCTTT.

The chain couples TRBV5-1 to TRBJ1-1; D remains unclear. The V and J ends lost 0 bases and 11 bases respectively, with 8 bases between them. Germline lookup yields CDR1 SGHRS and CDR2 YFSETQ. CDR3 length: 11 amino acids. CDR3 in DNA: TGCGCCAGCAGCTTGGGCGGGGAGGCTTTCTTT. Protein product: CASSLGGEAFF.

The chain employs TRBV10-3 and TRBJ2-1; 10 bases fit TRBD2. The CDR3 runs 19 residues. Germline assignment: CDR1 ENHRY and CDR2 SYGVKD. V lost 0 bases and J lost 4; bases outside the gene matches: 12. The CDR3 nucleotides are TGTGCCATCAGTGAGTCGTCAGGTAGCGGGAGGAGAGGGTACAATGAGCAGTTCTTC. This encodes CAISESSGSGRRGYNEQFF.

V gene TRBV7-9 combines with J gene TRBJ2-1; 10 bases line up with TRBD1. V was clipped by 5 bases and J by 7 bases; unmatched bases: 8. Germline V gene lookup returns CDR1 SEHNR and CDR2 FQNEAQ (reference sequence). The CDR3 has 15 amino acids. The DNA of the CDR3 is TGTGCCAGCAGCCAAGGGGGGACAGGGGATAATGAGCAGTTCTTC. Its protein product is CASSQGGTGDNEQFF. The full variable domain, its missing parts supplied by reference TRBV7-9 and TRBJ2-1, is DTGVSQNPRHKITKRGQNVTFRCDPISEHNRLYWYRQTLGQGPEFLTYFQNEAQLEKSRLLSDRFSAERPKGSFSTLEIQRTEQGDSAMYLCASSQGGTGDNEQFFGPGTRLTVL.

The chain employs TRBV3-1 (or the pseudogene TRBV3-2) and TRBJ2-5, with TRBD2 identical over 8 bases. Germline V gene lookup returns CDR1 LGHDT and CDR2 YNNKEL (reference sequence). V gave up 4 bases and J gave up 2 bases; unmatched junction bases: 12. CDR3 length equals 17 residues. The CDR3 sequence: CASSPYSAGASQETQYF. In DNA, the CDR3 is TGTGCCAGCAGCCCCTACTCAGCGGGAGCCTCACAAGAGACCCAGTACTTC.

The chain uses TRBV2 and TRBJ1-2; D unresolved. Germline CDR1 and CDR2: SNHLY and FYNNEI. The CDR3 extends over 14 amino acids. V shed 4 bases and J shed 4 bases, with 13 bases lying between them. In DNA form, the CDR3 reads TGTGCCAGCAGTGCTTGGGGTCGGGGCTATGGCTACACCTTC. It translates to CASSAWGRGYGYTF. The full variable domain, in which reference TRBV2 and TRBJ1-2 provide the parts outside the CDR3, is EPEVTQTPSHQVTQMGQEVILRCVPISNHLYFYWYRQILGQKVEFLVSFYNNEISEKSEIFDDQFSVERPDGSNFTLKIRSTKLEDSAMYFCASSAWGRGYGYTFGSGTRLTVV.

The DNA of the CDR3 is TGCGCCAGCAGCCAAGGAGGGCCAGGGGCTGGCTACACCTTC. Its translation is CASSQGGPGAGYTF. V gene TRBV4-1 combines with J gene TRBJ1-2, with D maybe TRBD1 (6 bases). This CDR3 comprises 14 residues. Trimming cost V 1 base and J 7 bases, with 13 bases left between them. Germline V CDR1 and CDR2: MGHRA, YSYEKL.

The chain recombines TRBV7-9 with TRBJ1-4; 7 bases align to TRBD1. The CDR3 sequence is 16 residues long. V trimming: 1 base; J trimming: 4 bases; junction bases outside the gene matches: 6. In germline, CDR1 is SEHNR, CDR2 FQNEAQ (reference sequence). CDR3 nucleotide sequence: TGTGCCAGCAGCTTAGGATTCCGGGACAGTAATGAAAAACTGTTTTTT. Amino acid sequence: CASSLGFRDSNEKLFF.

The chain is built from TRBV4-1 and TRBJ2-1, with 11 bases aligning to TRBD2. V lost 0 bases and J lost 5; bases outside the gene matches: 9. Germline V gene lookup returns CDR1 MGHRA and CDR2 YSYEKL. The CDR3 spans 18 residues. In DNA form, the CDR3 reads TGCGCCAGCAGCCAAGAGGAGATACCACTAGCGGGGGACAATGAGCAGTTCTTC. Translation: CASSQEEIPLAGDNEQFF.

The CDR3 DNA is TGTGCCATCAGCGGACAGGGACGCTCCTACGAGCAGTACTTC. Residues: CAISGQGRSYEQYF. The V and J genes are TRBV10-3 and TRBJ2-7, with 8 bases fitting TRBD1. V lost 6 bases to trimming and J lost 0 bases; unmatched junction nucleotides: 4. Germline CDR1 reads ENHRY; CDR2 reads SYGVKD. There are 14 residues in the CDR3.

The rearrangement uses TRBV20-1 and TRBJ2-1; no definite D call. The CDR3 extends over 10 amino acids. CDR1 is DFQATT and CDR2 is SNEGSKA in the germline V gene (reference sequence). Trimming shortened V by 3 bases and J by 12 bases, and 9 bases separated the two germline ends. CDR3 sequence (DNA): TGCAGTGCTAGTCGAGGAGCGCAGTTCTTC. Amino acids: CSASRGAQFF.

The V call is TRBV28, the J call TRBJ1-5; 10 bases are shared with TRBD1. Germline-derived CDR1 and CDR2 are MDHEN and SYDVKM. This CDR3 region has 16 residues. V shed 4 bases, J shed 4 bases, and the junction held 7 bases outside the gene matches. CDR3 DNA: TGTGCCAGCAGTTCCTTGGACAGGGGGTGGAATCAGCCCCAGCATTTT. Amino acids: CASSSLDRGWNQPQHF. The full variable domain, with the rest looked up from reference TRBV28 and TRBJ1-5, is DVKVTQSSRYLVKRTGEKVFLECVQDMDHENMFWYRQDPGLGLRLIYFSYDVKMKEKGDIPEGYSVSREKKERFSLILESASTNQTSMYLCASSSLDRGWNQPQHFGDGTRLSIL.

This chain uses TRBV6-5 with TRBJ1-4; no reliable D call. The germline gives CDR1 MNHEY, CDR2 SVGAGI. V was cut by 8 bases and J by 0 bases, with 13 bases left in between. CDR3 length: 15 amino acids. CDR3 in amino acids: CASSPDGATNEKLFF. The CDR3 nucleotides read TGTGCCAGCTCTCCGGACGGGGCAACTAATGAAAAACTGTTTTTT.

The CDR3 is CASSERTSGGSSYEQYF. DNA for the CDR3: TGTGCCAGCAGTGAACGGACTAGCGGAGGGAGCTCCTACGAGCAGTACTTC. This chain links TRBV6-1 with TRBJ2-7; TRBD2 agrees at 10 bases. With V trimmed by 2 bases and J by 0 bases, 7 bases remained unmatched. The CDR3 runs to 17 residues. Germline-derived CDR1 and CDR2 are MNHNS and SASEGT.

The chain employs TRBV14 and TRBJ2-7; D unclear. The CDR3 loop spans 12 amino acids. V lost 0 bases and J 7 bases, leaving 7 bases between the germline ends. The germline gives CDR1 SGHDN, CDR2 FVKESK. The CDR3 protein is CASSQELWEQYF. The CDR3 nucleotides are TGTGCCAGCAGCCAAGAGCTCTGGGAGCAGTACTTC.

The rearrangement uses TRBV11-2 and TRBJ2-3; tentative D call: TRBD2 (5 bases). CDR3 size: 13 residues. Germline loops: CDR1 SGHAT, CDR2 FQNNGV. Deletions cut 5 bases from V and 6 bases from J, with 12 bases between. The CDR3 here is CASSLERSDTQYF. In DNA, the CDR3 is TGTGCCAGCAGCCTGGAGCGGTCGGATACGCAGTATTTT.

This chain connects TRBV7-3 to TRBJ2-2; D is undetermined. The ends were cut back, 1 base at V and 7 bases at J, with 4 bases in the middle. Germline assignment: CDR1 SGHTA and CDR2 FQGTGA. The CDR3 has 12 amino acids. The CDR3, as DNA: TGTGCCAGCAGCTTAATGGTCGGGGAGCTGTTTTTT. Amino acid sequence: CASSLMVGELFF.

V usage is TRBV7-9 and J usage is TRBJ2-1, with TRBD1 matching over 7 bases. CDR3 length: 13 residues. Germline V gene lookup returns CDR1 SEHNR and CDR2 FQNEAQ (reference sequence). The V and J ends lost 4 bases and 13 bases, in that order; junction bases with no gene match: 10. The CDR3 DNA sequence: TGTGCCAGCAGCTCATGGACAGGTGGAACACAGTTCTTC. Its protein product is CASSSWTGGTQFF.

There are a few counts of this clone. The genes are TRBV19 and TRBJ1-1; D is unclear. V was pared by 6 bases and J by 1 base, with 9 bases between. Germline assignment: CDR1 LNHDA and CDR2 SQIVND (reference sequence). The CDR3 spans 13 residues. The DNA for the CDR3 is TGTGCCAGTAGCGTAGCAGGGAACACTGAAGCTTTCTTT. This codes for CASSVAGNTEAFF.

The chain carries TRBV6-1 and TRBJ2-5; TRBD2 aligns across 11 bases. V lost 2 bases, J lost 2 bases, and 1 base stayed unmatched. CDR3 length: 15 amino acids. The germline V gene encodes CDR1 MNHNS and CDR2 SASEGT. The CDR3 DNA is TGTGCCAGCAGTGAATTAGCGGGAGGGCAAGAGACCCAGTACTTC. Translated: CASSELAGGQETQYF.

V usage is TRBV10-1 and J usage is TRBJ1-6; 8 bases map to TRBD1. CDR3 size: 18 residues. Trimming took 0 bases from V and 10 from J; bases not matched to a gene: 14. Per germline, CDR1 WNHNN and CDR2 SYGVQD (reference sequence). The CDR3 nucleotides are TGCGCCAGCAGTGAGTCGATTTACAGGGGGTTAGGATCCTCACCCCTCCACTTT. Translating it yields CASSESIYRGLGSSPLHF.

The J gene is TRBJ2-3, the V gene TRBV28, with TRBD2 matching 15 bases. The CDR3 consists of 17 residues. From germline, CDR1 is MDHEN and CDR2 SYDVKM. V shed 5 bases and J 3 bases; nucleotides not matched to a gene: 6. The CDR3 here is CASSIRTSGRETDTQYF. CDR3 in DNA: TGTGCCAGCAGTATCAGGACTAGCGGGAGGGAGACAGATACGCAGTATTTT.

The V and J genes are TRBV28 and TRBJ2-7; TRBD2 agrees at 8 bases. Germline lookup yields CDR1 MDHEN and CDR2 SYDVKM. Trimming took 2 bases from V and 3 from J; bases not matched to a gene: 6. This CDR3 comprises 15 residues. CDR3 nucleotide sequence: TGTGCCAGCAGTTTAGTCGGGAGGGCCGGCTACGAGCAGTACTTC. Encoded protein: CASSLVGRAGYEQYF.

Note on this clone: This clone may be a read error of a much larger clone one base away. The chain carries TRBV5-1 and TRBJ1-1; D gene ambiguous. Between the trimmed V and J ends, which lost 0 bases and 1 base, there was a span of 7 bases. The CDR3 consists of 14 residues. In germline, CDR1 is SGHRS, CDR2 YFSETQ. This chain's CDR3 is CASSLGRTNTEAFF. The DNA of the CDR3 is TGCGCCAGCAGCTTGGGACGGACGAACACTGAAGCTTTCTTT.

This clone was counted a few times. This chain links TRBV28 with TRBJ1-2, with no clear D. Germline CDR1 is MDHEN and CDR2 is SYDVKM. The CDR3 runs to 11 residues. V was cut by 6 bases and J by 8 bases, with 10 bases left in between. The CDR3 region is CASSQRQGYTF. In DNA, the CDR3 is TGTGCCAGCAGCCAAAGGCAGGGCTACACCTTC.

The chain uses TRBV9 and TRBJ1-4, with TRBD1 matching 8 bases. The length of the CDR3 is 14 residues. V shed 4 bases and J 7 bases; nucleotides not matched to a gene: 6. Germline CDR1 is SGDLS and CDR2 is YYNGEE. Here the CDR3 DNA reads TGTGCCAGCAGCAAGAGGACAGGGAGTGAAAAACTGTTTTTT. It is translated as CASSKRTGSEKLFF. Supplemented by reference TRBV9 and TRBJ1-4, the full variable domain reads DSGVTQTPKHLITATGQRVTLRCSPRSGDLSVYWYQQSLDQGLQFLIQYYNGEERAKGNILERFSAQQFPDLHSELNLSSLELGDSALYFCASSKRTGSEKLFFGSGTQLSVL.

The chain has TRBV7-9 and TRBJ1-4; 7 bases align to TRBD1. Trimming took 0 bases from V and 3 from J; bases not matched to a gene: 1. This CDR3 is built from 15 residues. Germline-derived CDR1 and CDR2 are SEHNR and FQNEAQ (reference sequence). The chain's CDR3 is CASSLAGTANEKLFF. The DNA of the CDR3 is TGTGCCAGCAGCTTAGCCGGGACAGCTAATGAAAAACTGTTTTTT.

CDR3 DNA sequence: TGTGCCAGCAGCAAAGCGGGAGGGGGCGCGGGGAATTCACCCCTCCACTTT. This sequence encodes CASSKAGGGAGNSPLHF. V gene TRBV21-1 combines with J gene TRBJ1-6. TRBV21-1 is shown as a pseudogene. This CDR3 spans 17 amino acids.

The chain carries TRBV29-1 and TRBJ1-1; tentative D call: TRBD1 (5 bases). Trimming stripped 8 bases from V and 4 bases from J, with 17 bases between. This CDR3 contains 13 residues. Germline CDR1 SQVTM, CDR2 ANQGSEA. The CDR3 DNA reads TGCAGCTCACGAACTCAGGGCGGCACTGAAGCTTTCTTT. This codes for CSSRTQGGTEAFF.

A single count supports this clone. V and J are TRBV5-5 and TRBJ2-7; no definite D call. CDR3 length: 15 amino acids. Germline lookup yields CDR1 SGHKS and CDR2 YYEKEE (reference sequence). V was pared by 0 bases and J by 2 bases, with 12 bases between. This CDR3 is CASSLETLRAYEQYF. DNA of the CDR3: TGTGCCAGCAGCTTGGAGACTTTACGAGCCTACGAGCAGTACTTC.